Below are 21 T cell receptor beta chains sequenced from a single sample in a study of blood T cells in healthy people across ages. A second PCR, run for roughly 7 to 12 cycles, used a sample-barcoded 5' primer plus a J-beta primer mix. Each CDR3 protein is one row after TCRdb ran MiXCR on the 5' RACE reads. The data show roughly 700,000 distinct CDR3 sequences, roughly 49% seen once. The sample taken for sequencing was blood. Receptor source: a woman between 55 and 75 years old in good health.

This rearrangement joins TRBV4-3 to TRBJ2-1; 10 positions agree with TRBD2. Unmatched junction bases numbered 9, after V lost 0 bases and J lost 4 bases. The CDR3 length is 18 residues. From germline, CDR1 is LGHNA and CDR2 YSLEER. The CDR3 nucleotides are TGCGCCAGCAGCCAAGATCTACGAGGGACTAGCGTATACAATGAGCAGTTCTTC. This encodes CASSQDLRGTSVYNEQFF.

This clonotype occurred a few times. A much more abundant neighbour one base away suggests this may be a read error. The rearrangement joins TRBV6-6 to TRBJ2-5, with 11 bases identical to TRBD2. V lost 0 bases to trimming and J lost 11 bases; unmatched junction nucleotides: 14. This CDR3 contains 17 residues. Germline-derived CDR1 and CDR2 are MNHNY and SVGAGI (reference sequence). The CDR3 DNA follows: TGTGCCAGCAGTTACTCGCCGACTAGCGGGATTTACAATGAGCAGTACTTC. The encoded protein is CASSYSPTSGIYNEQYF.

The chain employs TRBV14 and TRBJ2-1, with 10 bases aligning to TRBD1. Germline trimming cut 3 bases from V and 4 bases from J; bases unmatched to any gene: 6. Germline V CDR1 and CDR2: SGHDN, FVKESK. CDR3 size: 16 residues. This chain's CDR3 is CASSHSRDRGYNEQFF. The CDR3 DNA reads as TGTGCCAGCAGCCATTCCCGGGACAGGGGATACAATGAGCAGTTCTTC.

CDR3 residues: CASKWSSDTQYF. DNA of the CDR3: TGTGCCAGCAAGTGGAGTTCAGATACGCAGTATTTT. The rearrangement joins TRBV6-6 to TRBJ2-3; D is unresolved. V lost 7 bases to trimming and J lost 4 bases, with 9 bases between them. The CDR3 runs 12 residues. Looked up from germline, CDR1 is MNHNY and CDR2 is SVGAGI (reference sequence).

V and J are TRBV7-3 and TRBJ1-1, with D perhaps matching TRBD1 (6 bases). Between the trimmed V and J ends, which lost 0 bases and 3 bases, there was a span of 14 bases. Per the germline V gene, CDR1 is SGHTA and CDR2 is FQGTGA. The CDR3 runs 16 residues. The CDR3 DNA is TGTGCCAGCAGCTTAACGTTCGGGGGGGCTGACACTGAAGCTTTCTTT. As protein: CASSLTFGGADTEAFF.

This clonotype was picked up a small number of times. The CDR3 loop is CASGGDVIQYF. CDR3 sequence (DNA): TGTGCCAGCGGGGGGGATGTCATTCAGTACTTC. The chain joins TRBV6-6 to TRBJ2-4, with 7 positions matching TRBD2. Per the germline V gene, CDR1 is MNHNY and CDR2 is SVGAGI (reference sequence). The CDR3 covers 11 residues. V trimming: 8 bases; J trimming: 9 bases; junction bases outside the gene matches: 4.

The genes are TRBV30 and TRBJ2-4; no reliable D call. V was clipped by 0 bases and J by 2 bases, with 5 bases between them. This CDR3 region has 13 residues. Germline V lookup: CDR1 GTSNPN, CDR2 SVGIG (reference sequence). The chain's CDR3 is CAWSVSTKNIQYF. As DNA, the CDR3 is TGTGCCTGGAGTGTCTCAACCAAAAACATTCAGTACTTC.

In its sample, this clonotype was seen a few times. The chain recombines TRBV7-2 with TRBJ2-7, with D tentatively TRBD1 (6 bases). Germline V gene sequence: CDR1 SGHTA, CDR2 FQGNSA. V was trimmed by 2 bases and J by 6 bases, leaving 8 bases between them. The CDR3 has 12 amino acids. The DNA for the CDR3 is TGTGCCAGCAGCTTAAGGACAGCCGAGCAGTACTTC. Translating gives CASSLRTAEQYF.

The V gene is TRBV7-2, the J gene TRBJ2-6; TRBD2 matches 8 bases. Per germline, CDR1 SGHTA and CDR2 FQGNSA. Unmatched junction bases numbered 5, after V lost 1 base and J lost 0 bases. The CDR3 has 18 residues. The CDR3 nucleotides are TGTGCCAGCAGCTTAGTTACTAGCGGATCCTCTGGGGCCAACGTCCTGACTTTC. It is translated as CASSLVTSGSSGANVLTF.

The chain joins TRBV20-1 to TRBJ2-1; TRBD2 agrees at 8 bases. Germline CDR1 reads DFQATT; CDR2 reads SNEGSKA (reference sequence). V was pared by 2 bases and J by 5 bases, with 5 bases of the junction left unmatched. The CDR3 sequence is 14 residues long. CDR3 DNA: TGCAGTGCTAGACGCGCGGGAGGCCACAATGAGCAGTTCTTC. It translates to CSARRAGGHNEQFF.

This clonotype was counted many times. The rearrangement links TRBV12-3 or TRBV12-4 to TRBJ1-2; maybe TRBD1 (5 bases). Trimming pared 8 bases from V and 4 bases from J, leaving 17 bases between. The CDR3 consists of 14 residues. CDR3 nucleotide sequence: TGTGCCAGCTCTCGCCCCGGGGCATTCTATGGCTACACCTTC. Amino acid sequence: CASSRPGAFYGYTF.

Details on this clonotype: A read error may explain this, as a much larger clone is one base away. The genes are TRBV7-2 and TRBJ2-6; D not certain. From germline, CDR1 is SGHTA and CDR2 FQGNSA. This CDR3 has 17 residues. V shed 0 bases and J shed 4 bases, with 13 bases lying between them. The CDR3 sequence: CTSSLAPGSVGANVLTF. The CDR3 DNA reads TGTACCAGCAGCTTAGCCCCCGGGTCAGTCGGGGCCAACGTCCTGACTTTC.

This clonotype was recorded a few times. The V gene is TRBV20-1, the J gene TRBJ2-1, with D perhaps TRBD2 (7 bases). The germline V and J ends were trimmed by 3 bases and 0 bases, with 18 bases remaining between them. The V gene's germline CDR1 is DFQATT and CDR2 SNEGSKA (reference sequence). The CDR3 has 17 amino acids. This CDR3 is CSARVRGALDSYNEQFF. The DNA for the CDR3 is TGCAGTGCTAGGGTTCGGGGGGCCCTCGACTCCTACAATGAGCAGTTCTTC.

For the CDR3, the DNA is TGTGCCAGCAACGGGGGTTCGGACTATGGCTACACCTTC. It specifies CASNGGSDYGYTF. The chain links TRBV10-3 to TRBJ1-2; a possible D gene is TRBD1 (5 bases). CDR3 length: 13 residues. V was shortened by 10 bases and J by 3 bases, with 15 bases between the two germline ends. The germline V gene has CDR1 ENHRY and CDR2 SYGVKD.

The V gene is TRBV6-5, the J gene TRBJ2-1, with TRBD2 matching over 10 bases. CDR1 is MNHEY and CDR2 is SVGAGI in the germline V gene. The CDR3 is 19 residues long. V lost 0 bases and J lost 6; bases outside the gene matches: 14. DNA of the CDR3: TGTGCCAGCAGTTACTCGGGGCTAGCGGGGGAATTCCCCCCCAATGAGCAGTTCTTC. Translated: CASSYSGLAGEFPPNEQFF.

As DNA, the CDR3 is TGCAGTGCGTCGACAGATGGGGAATACAATGAGCAGTACTTC. Encoded protein: CSASTDGEYNEQYF. The V gene is TRBV20-1, the J gene TRBJ2-5, with a tentative D call TRBD1 (5 bases). CDR3 length equals 14 residues. Trimming took off 6 bases at V and 11 bases at J, with 25 bases between the two ends. Germline V gene sequence: CDR1 DFQATT, CDR2 SNEGSKA (reference sequence).

This clonotype occurred a few times. The rearrangement joins TRBV2 to TRBJ2-7; D remains unclear. Germline CDR1 and CDR2: SNHLY and FYNNEI. V dropped 5 bases and J dropped 3 bases, with 8 bases sitting between them. The CDR3 is made up of 12 amino acids. DNA of the CDR3: TGTGCCAGCAGTAAAGTAATCTACGAGCAGTACTTC. It is translated as CASSKVIYEQYF. Complete variable domain (other parts from reference TRBV2 and TRBJ2-7): EPEVTQTPSHQVTQMGQEVILRCVPISNHLYFYWYRQILGQKVEFLVSFYNNEISEKSEIFDDQFSVERPDGSNFTLKIRSTKLEDSAMYFCASSKVIYEQYFGPGTRLTVT.

The chain carries TRBV28 and TRBJ2-7; D ambiguous. V dropped 4 bases and J dropped 6 bases, with 19 bases sitting between them. Germline V CDR1 and CDR2: MDHEN, SYDVKM. There are 15 residues in the CDR3. The CDR3, as DNA: TGTGCCAGCAGTTCAAGGCGTCCGGCTGTTGCCGAGCAGTACTTC. Encoded protein: CASSSRRPAVAEQYF.

The chain employs TRBV20-1 and TRBJ2-1, with 9 positions matching TRBD1. The junction had 6 bases not matched to a gene; V was cut back by 2 bases and J by 7 bases. The CDR3 runs to 14 residues. In germline, CDR1 is DFQATT, CDR2 SNEGSKA (reference sequence). The CDR3: CSARTGTGYNEQFF. The CDR3 DNA is TGCAGTGCTAGAACCGGGACAGGGTATAATGAGCAGTTCTTC.

V and J are TRBV20-1 and TRBJ2-5; D gene unclear. The closer fit of TRBJ2-7 to the DNA end suggests the J call may be wrong. From germline, CDR1 is DFQATT and CDR2 SNEGSKA (reference sequence). CDR3 size: 13 residues. CDR3 loop: CSARDRVRDEQYF. CDR3 sequence (DNA): TGCAGTGCTAGAGATAGGGTTCGGGACGAGCAGTACTTC.

The chain uses TRBV14 and TRBJ2-3; D may be TRBD2 (5 bases). Trimming cost V 3 bases and J 8 bases, with 12 bases left between them. Looked up from germline, CDR1 is SGHDN and CDR2 is FVKESK. The CDR3 length is 13 residues. CDR3 in amino acids: CASSQLLRATQYF. The CDR3 nucleotides are TGTGCCAGCAGCCAGTTGTTGCGGGCTACGCAGTATTTT.